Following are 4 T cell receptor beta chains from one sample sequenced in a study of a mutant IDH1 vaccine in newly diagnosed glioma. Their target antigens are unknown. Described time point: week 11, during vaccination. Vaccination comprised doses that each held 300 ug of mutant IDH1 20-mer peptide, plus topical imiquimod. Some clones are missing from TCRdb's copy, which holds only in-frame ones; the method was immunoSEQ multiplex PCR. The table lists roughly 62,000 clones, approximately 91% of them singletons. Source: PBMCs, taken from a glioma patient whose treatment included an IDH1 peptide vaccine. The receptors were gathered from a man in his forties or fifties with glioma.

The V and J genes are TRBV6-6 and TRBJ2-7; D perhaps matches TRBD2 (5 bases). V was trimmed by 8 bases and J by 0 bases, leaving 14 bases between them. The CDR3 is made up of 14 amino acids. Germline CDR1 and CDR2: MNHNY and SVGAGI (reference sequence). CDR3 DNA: TGTGCCAGCGGGGATCCGGGATACTCCTACGAGCAGTACTTC. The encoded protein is CASGDPGYSYEQYF.

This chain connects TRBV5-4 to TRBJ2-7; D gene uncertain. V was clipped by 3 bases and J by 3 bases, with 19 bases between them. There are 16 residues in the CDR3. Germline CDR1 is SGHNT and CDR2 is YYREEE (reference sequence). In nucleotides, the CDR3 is TGTGCCAGCAGCTCGACCCCCAATGCGGAATTCTACGAGCAGTACGTC. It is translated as CASSSTPNAEFYEQYV.

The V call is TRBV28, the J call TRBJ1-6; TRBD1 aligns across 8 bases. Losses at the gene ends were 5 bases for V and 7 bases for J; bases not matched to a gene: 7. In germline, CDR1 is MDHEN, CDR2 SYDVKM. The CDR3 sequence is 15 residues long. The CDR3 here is CASSPRTGPNSPLHF. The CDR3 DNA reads TGTGCCAGCAGTCCCCGGACAGGGCCGAATTCACCCCTCCACTTT.

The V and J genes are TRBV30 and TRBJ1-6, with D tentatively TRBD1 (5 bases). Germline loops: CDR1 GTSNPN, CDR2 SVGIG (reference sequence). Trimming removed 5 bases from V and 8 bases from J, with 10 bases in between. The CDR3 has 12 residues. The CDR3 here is CAWRQGDSPLHF. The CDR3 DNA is TGTGCCTGGCGTCAGGGAGATTCACCCCTCCACTTT.